A single sample is the source of the 16 T cell receptor beta chains below, sequenced in a study of naive and memory T cell subsets. Two oligonucleotides, mixed equimolar, formed the beta constant-region primer covering TRBC1 and TRBC2. TCRdb processed the UMI-ligation and nested PCR reads anew with MiXCR; each CDR3 protein has one entry. The sample contains roughly 31,000 distinct CDR3 sequences, around a tenth of which appear only once. Source material: effector memory CD4+ T cells from blood. Subset specified: effector memory, CD45RA- CD27-. These receptors all come from a human donor in good health.

This clonotype was seen a handful of times. This chain connects TRBV18 to TRBJ2-7; 7 bases match TRBD1. Trimming cost V 4 bases and J 3 bases; bases outside gene matches: 6. The CDR3 extends over 14 amino acids. The germline CDR1 and CDR2 sequences are KGHSH and LQKENI. The chain's CDR3 is CASSLTGTGYEQYF. As DNA, the CDR3 is TGTGCCAGCTCACTGACAGGGACCGGCTACGAGCAGTACTTC.

This clonotype was picked up many times. The chain carries TRBV9 and TRBJ2-3; tentatively, D is TRBD1 or TRBD2 (5 bases each). The CDR3 has 16 residues. V gave up 0 bases and J gave up 5 bases, with 16 bases separating them. Germline assignment: CDR1 SGDLS and CDR2 YYNGEE. For the CDR3, the DNA is TGTGCCAGCAGCGTAGAAGGGACCTTGAACGGAGATACGCAGTATTTT. This sequence encodes CASSVEGTLNGDTQYF.

This chain connects TRBV30 to TRBJ1-5; a possible D gene is TRBD1 (5 bases). V lost 3 bases to trimming and J lost 10 bases, with 16 bases between them. This CDR3 is built from 13 residues. CDR1 is GTSNPN, CDR2 SVGIG, per germline (reference sequence). CDR3 region: CAWSASQGQPQHF. The CDR3 DNA sequence: TGTGCCTGGAGCGCATCCCAAGGACAACCCCAGCATTTT.

The CDR3 sequence: CASSTLDSPLHF. Written as DNA, the CDR3 is TGTGCCAGCAGTACCCTAGATTCACCCCTCCACTTT. The chain joins TRBV6-5 to TRBJ1-6; D call uncertain. CDR1 and CDR2 (germline): MNHEY, SVGAGI. Trimming stripped 5 bases from V and 8 bases from J, with 7 bases between. The CDR3 spans 12 residues.

This clonotype was recorded at least ten times. The chain links TRBV20-1 to TRBJ1-5; no definite D call. In germline, CDR1 is DFQATT, CDR2 SNEGSKA (reference sequence). Trimming shortened V by 3 bases and J by 0 bases, and 9 bases separated the two germline ends. The CDR3 has 14 amino acids. The CDR3 DNA is TGCAGTGCTAGTATAGGCTATAGCAATCAGCCCCAGCATTTT. Translating gives CSASIGYSNQPQHF.

The chain joins TRBV5-5 to TRBJ2-7; D is unclear. Trimming cost V 0 bases and J 3 bases, with 7 bases left between them. From germline, CDR1 is SGHKS and CDR2 YYEKEE (reference sequence). CDR3 length: 13 amino acids. The CDR3 DNA is TGTGCCAGCAGCTTGGATGGGGTCTACGAGCAGTACTTC. Amino acid sequence: CASSLDGVYEQYF.

The chain has TRBV24-1 and TRBJ1-5; D ambiguous. Trimming took off 3 bases at V and 5 bases at J, with 16 bases between the two ends. CDR1 KGHDR and CDR2 SFDVKD come from the germline V gene. This CDR3 comprises 16 residues. Written as DNA, the CDR3 is TGTGCCACCAGTGATCCCAGGACGGGAGGATATCAGCCCCAGCATTTT. It translates to CATSDPRTGGYQPQHF.

The V gene is TRBV1, the J gene TRBJ1-1; the tabulated D call, TRBD1, remains unverified against the DNA. TRBV1 corresponds to a pseudogene. The CDR3 contains 16 residues. The CDR3 bases are TGCACCAGCAGCCAAGGAGCGACAGGGACAAACACTGAAGCTTTCTTT. It translates to CTSSQGATGTNTEAFF.

This clonotype was recorded a few times. CDR3 nucleotide sequence: TGTGCCATCAGTGCAGGGTCTGAAGCTTTCTTT. Residues: CAISAGSEAFF. This chain joins TRBV10-3 and TRBJ1-1, with D maybe TRBD1 (5 bases). Germline V gives CDR1 ENHRY, CDR2 SYGVKD. V shed 4 bases and J shed 6 bases, with 6 bases lying between them. The CDR3 is made up of 11 amino acids.

This clonotype was seen a handful of times. The chain joins TRBV20-1 to TRBJ1-3; the D is unclear. The V end lost 4 bases, the J end lost 0 bases, and 7 bases lay between the germline ends. CDR3 length: 13 amino acids. Germline-derived CDR1 and CDR2 are DFQATT and SNEGSKA (reference sequence). This CDR3 is CSATANSGNTIYF. The CDR3 nucleotides read TGCAGTGCTACAGCAAACTCTGGAAACACCATATATTTT.

This clonotype came up many times. The V and J genes are TRBV20-1 and TRBJ2-7; D is uncertain. Germline V CDR1 and CDR2: DFQATT, SNEGSKA (reference sequence). The CDR3 is made up of 15 amino acids. Trimming took 0 bases from V and 5 from J, leaving 17 bases between them. CDR3 sequence: CSARDQGLGHHEQYF. DNA of the CDR3: TGCAGTGCTAGAGATCAAGGGTTAGGTCACCACGAGCAGTACTTC.

This clonotype was observed many times. The CDR3 DNA is TGTGCCAGCAGCTTAGAGCTCGGAGATTCACCCCTCCACTTT. It codes for CASSLELGDSPLHF. This chain connects TRBV7-2 to TRBJ1-6, with D unresolved. The V gene's germline CDR1 is SGHTA and CDR2 FQGNSA. V lost 1 base and J lost 8, with 9 bases in between. This CDR3 is built from 14 residues.

The chain joins TRBV7-2 to TRBJ2-4; TRBD1 agrees at 11 bases. J lost 3 bases, V lost 5 bases, and 6 bases had no gene match. Germline CDR1 and CDR2: SGHTA and FQGNSA. The CDR3 covers 16 residues. Here the CDR3 DNA reads TGTGCCAGCAGCCCGGGACAGGGGGTCGACAAAAACATTCAGTACTTC. This gives the protein CASSPGQGVDKNIQYF. Filled out from reference TRBV7-2 and TRBJ2-4, the complete variable domain reads GAGVSQSPSNKVTEKGKDVELRCDPISGHTALYWYRQSLGQGLEFLIYFQGNSAPDKSGLPSDRFSAERTGGSVSTLTIQRTQQEDSAVYLCASSPGQGVDKNIQYFGAGTRLSVL.

This clonotype appeared a few times. The gene calls are TRBV29-1 and TRBJ2-1; D remains unclear. V was cut by 6 bases and J by 0 bases, with 6 bases left in between. The CDR3 is made up of 12 amino acids. CDR1 and CDR2 (germline): SQVTM, ANQGSEA. CDR3 sequence: CSVRSSYNEQFF. CDR3 sequence (DNA): TGCAGCGTCCGGAGCTCCTACAATGAGCAGTTCTTC.

This clonotype was picked up many times. CDR3 amino acids: CASGLVGGRGHYGYTF. In DNA form, the CDR3 reads TGTGCTAGTGGTTTGGTAGGTGGACGGGGTCACTATGGCTACACCTTC. This chain joins TRBV12-5 and TRBJ1-2, with no clear D. CDR1 and CDR2 (germline): LGHNT, FRNRAP. This CDR3 is 16 amino acids long. V was pared by 0 bases and J by 3 bases, with 14 bases between.

The table lists this clonotype with many counts. The V and J genes are TRBV6-6 and TRBJ1-1; D is ambiguous. There are 14 residues in the CDR3. Looked up from germline, CDR1 is MNHNY and CDR2 is SVGAGI (reference sequence). Trimming shortened V by 0 bases and J by 5 bases, and 10 bases separated the two germline ends. The CDR3, as DNA: TGTGCCAGCAGTTACTCGCTAGGAGGGACTGAAGCTTTCTTT. This gives the protein CASSYSLGGTEAFF.